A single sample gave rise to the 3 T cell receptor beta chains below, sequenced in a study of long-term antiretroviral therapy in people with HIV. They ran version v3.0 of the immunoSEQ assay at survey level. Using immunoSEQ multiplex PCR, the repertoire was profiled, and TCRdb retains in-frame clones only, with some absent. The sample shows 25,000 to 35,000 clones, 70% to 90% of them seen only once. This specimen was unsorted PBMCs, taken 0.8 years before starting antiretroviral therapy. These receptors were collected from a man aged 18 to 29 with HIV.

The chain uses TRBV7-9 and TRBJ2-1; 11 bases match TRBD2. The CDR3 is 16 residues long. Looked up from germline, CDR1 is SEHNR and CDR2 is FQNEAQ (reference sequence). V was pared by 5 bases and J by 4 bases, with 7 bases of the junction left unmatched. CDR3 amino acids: CASSPRLAGLYNEQFF. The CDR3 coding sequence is TGTGCCAGCAGCCCGCGACTAGCGGGGCTGTACAATGAGCAGTTCTTC.

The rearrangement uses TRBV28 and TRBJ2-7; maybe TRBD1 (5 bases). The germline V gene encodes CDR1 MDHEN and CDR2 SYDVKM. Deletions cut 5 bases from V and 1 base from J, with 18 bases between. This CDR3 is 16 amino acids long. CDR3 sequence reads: CASSLQGLGPSYEQYF. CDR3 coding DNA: TGTGCCAGCAGTCTCCAGGGTTTGGGTCCTTCCTACGAGCAGTACTTC.

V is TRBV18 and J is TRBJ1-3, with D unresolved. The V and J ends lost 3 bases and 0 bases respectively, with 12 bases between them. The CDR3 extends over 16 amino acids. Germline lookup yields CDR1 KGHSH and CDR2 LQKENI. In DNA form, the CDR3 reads TGTGCCAGCTCACCTTCCCAGGCGGACTCTGGAAACACCATATATTTT. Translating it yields CASSPSQADSGNTIYF.